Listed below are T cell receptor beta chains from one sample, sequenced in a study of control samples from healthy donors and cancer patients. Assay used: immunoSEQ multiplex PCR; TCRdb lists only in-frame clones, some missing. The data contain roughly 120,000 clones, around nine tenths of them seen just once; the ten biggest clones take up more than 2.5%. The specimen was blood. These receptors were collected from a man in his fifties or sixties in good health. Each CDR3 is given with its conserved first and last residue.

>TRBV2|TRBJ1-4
CASLQGRNEKLFF
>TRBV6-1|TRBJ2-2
CASSEQRSTNTGELFF
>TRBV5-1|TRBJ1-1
CASSYSDPNTEAFF
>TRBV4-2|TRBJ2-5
CASSQDSLGGAGAETQYF
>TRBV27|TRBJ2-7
CASSAHQGRSYEQYF
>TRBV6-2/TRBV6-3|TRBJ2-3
CASSYFDTQYF
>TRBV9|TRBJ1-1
CASSPLTGGDTEAFF
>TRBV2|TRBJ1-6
CASLSLDWEGNSPLHF
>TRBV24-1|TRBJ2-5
CATSDRLGGETQYF
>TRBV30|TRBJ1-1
CAWSVDGGFEAFF
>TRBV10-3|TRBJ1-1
CAISGVTVNTEAFF
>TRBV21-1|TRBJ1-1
CASSLIQGGNTEAFF
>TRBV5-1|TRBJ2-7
CASKSGTGTYEQYF
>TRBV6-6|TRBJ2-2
CASSLGQGELFF
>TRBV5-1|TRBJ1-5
CASSWTSGPNQPQHF
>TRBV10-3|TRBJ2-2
CAISEFRGTGKAGELFF
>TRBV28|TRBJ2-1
CASSTQLGQFF
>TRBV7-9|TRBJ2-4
CASSLEGPDFFSKNIQYF
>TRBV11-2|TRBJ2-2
CASSLVFRGEVPGELFF
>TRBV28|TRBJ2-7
CASSLWTNSYEQYF
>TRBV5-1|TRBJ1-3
CASSLAVSGNTIYF
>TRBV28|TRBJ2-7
CASSLILGSYEQYF
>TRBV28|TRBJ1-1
CASSFNENTEAFF
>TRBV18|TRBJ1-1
CASSPTGANTEAFF
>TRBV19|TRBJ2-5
CASSILGETQYF
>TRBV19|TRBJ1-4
CASSPGPINEKLFF
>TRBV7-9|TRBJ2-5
CASSPVGEETQYF
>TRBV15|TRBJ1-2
CATSRTGQILYGYTF
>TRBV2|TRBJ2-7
CASIPRSSYEQYF
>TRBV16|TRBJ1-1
CASSQSNGRVNTEAFF
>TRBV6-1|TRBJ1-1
CASSEINLNTEAFF
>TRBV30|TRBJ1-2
CAWSEENYGYTF
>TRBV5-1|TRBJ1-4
CASSSKGQGGREKLFF
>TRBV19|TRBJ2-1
CASNGGYNEQFF
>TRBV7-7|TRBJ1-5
CASSATPGQGKSGGNQPQHF
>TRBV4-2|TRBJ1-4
CASSQPYGGQGREKLFF
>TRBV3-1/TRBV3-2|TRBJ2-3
CASSPSGDTQYF
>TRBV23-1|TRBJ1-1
CATQEVNTEAFF
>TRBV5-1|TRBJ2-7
CASSGTGNYEQYF
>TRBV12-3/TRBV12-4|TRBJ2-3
CASSPHKDTQYF
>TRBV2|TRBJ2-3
CASRRTSTDTQYF
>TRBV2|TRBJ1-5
CASSLGGGVQPQHF
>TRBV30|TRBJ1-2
CAWSAGTGGQGYTF
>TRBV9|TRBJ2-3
CASRRTSGATSDTQYF